These 18 T cell receptor beta chains came from one sample sequenced in a study of beta chain features in type 1 diabetes. The authors reverse transcribed all of the isolated RNA, so sequencing captured expressed TCRB transcripts. Sequencing used immunoSEQ multiplex PCR; TCRdb keeps in-frame clones, though not all of them. The sample includes about 900,000 clones, roughly 16% of them seen just once. The sample comprised naive CD4+ T cells from blood. Receptors originate from a woman aged 18-29 years in good health.

This sequence joins TRBV20-1 and TRBJ1-4; D gene unclear. Trimming pared 4 bases from V and 8 bases from J, leaving 8 bases between. This CDR3 region has 11 residues. Per germline, CDR1 DFQATT and CDR2 SNEGSKA (reference sequence). The CDR3 region has the DNA TGCAGTGCTAAAGGGCCGGAAAAACTGTTTTTT. It is translated as CSAKGPEKLFF.

In its sample, this clone was seen a few times. In the same sample, other DNA sequences code for this CDR3. This chain's CDR3 is CASSLAGSYNEQFF. The CDR3 DNA reads as TGCGCCAGCAGCTTGGCCGGATCCTACAATGAGCAGTTCTTC. The chain couples TRBV5-1 to TRBJ2-1; no reliable D call. Germline V gene data show CDR1 as SGHRS and CDR2 as YFSETQ. The CDR3 spans 14 residues. V gave up 0 bases and J gave up 1 base, with 5 bases separating them. Drawing the rest from reference TRBV5-1 and TRBJ2-1, the complete variable domain is KAGVTQTPRYLIKTRGQQVTLSCSPISGHRSVSWYQQTPGQGLQFLFEYFSETQRNKGNFPGRFSGRQFSNSRSEMNVSTLELGDSALYLCASSLAGSYNEQFFGPGTRLTVL.

This chain joins TRBV7-3 and TRBJ2-1, with 9 bases identical to TRBD2. Germline CDR1 reads SGHTA; CDR2 reads FQGTGA. There are 15 residues in the CDR3. V dropped 5 bases and J dropped 8; count of bases not matched to a gene: 10. This chain's CDR3 is CASSPLGGRADEQFF. In nucleotides, the CDR3 is TGTGCCAGCAGCCCCCTCGGCGGGAGGGCCGATGAGCAGTTCTTC.

CDR3 region: CASSLFWEGNEQFF. The CDR3 DNA follows: TGCGCCAGCAGCTTGTTCTGGGAGGGGAATGAGCAGTTCTTC. This chain uses TRBV5-1 with TRBJ2-1; 7 bases align to TRBD2. CDR1 and CDR2 from the germline V gene are SGHRS and YFSETQ. Germline trimming cut 1 base from V and 7 bases from J; bases unmatched to any gene: 5. The CDR3 loop spans 14 amino acids.

V gene TRBV7-9 combines with J gene TRBJ2-5; 7 bases align to TRBD2. The CDR3 is made up of 16 amino acids. The J segment lost 1 base and the V segment lost 1 base, leaving 6 bases of the junction unmatched. From germline, CDR1 is SEHNR and CDR2 FQNEAQ (reference sequence). The CDR3 nucleotides are TGTGCCAGCAGCTTAGGTGCGAGCGGGGCCCAAGAGACCCAGTACTTC. This gives the protein CASSLGASGAQETQYF.

V and J are TRBV9 and TRBJ2-5, with D perhaps being TRBD1 or TRBD2 (5 bases each). The CDR3 is 16 residues long. Deletions cut 2 bases from V and 3 bases from J, with 17 bases between. Germline V lookup: CDR1 SGDLS, CDR2 YYNGEE. CDR3 nucleotides: TGTGCCAGCAGCGTGGGGCTAGCAGAGACAAAAGAGACCCAGTACTTC. Its protein product is CASSVGLAETKETQYF.

On this clone itself: This sample includes further DNA sequences coding for the same CDR3. The genes are TRBV5-1 and TRBJ2-7; D possibly corresponds to TRBD1 (6 bases). This CDR3 region has 12 residues. The V end was cut by 2 bases, the J end by 4 bases, with 7 bases between. CDR1 and CDR2 from the germline V gene are SGHRS and YFSETQ. DNA for the CDR3: TGCGCCAGCAGCTTACAGGGTTACGAGCAGTACTTC. Residues: CASSLQGYEQYF.

This chain links TRBV14 with TRBJ2-7; TRBD2 aligns across 12 bases. CDR3 size: 15 residues. Germline V lookup: CDR1 SGHDN, CDR2 FVKESK. Trimming at V came to 1 base and at J to 8 bases, leaving 6 bases not matched to a gene. The CDR3 DNA sequence: TGTGCCAGCAGCCAAGTCACTAGCGGGAGGTCTCAGCAGTACTTC. Translated, it gives CASSQVTSGRSQQYF.

This clone has a handful of counts. This chain joins TRBV19 and TRBJ2-1; 11 bases agree with TRBD2. The germline CDR1 and CDR2 sequences are LNHDA and SQIVND (reference sequence). This CDR3 is built from 16 residues. V gave up 6 bases and J gave up 3 bases; unmatched junction bases: 7. The CDR3 DNA is TGTGCCAGTAGCTCGGCTAGCGGGAGGAACTACAATGAGCAGTTCTTC. Its translation is CASSSASGRNYNEQFF.

This chain uses TRBV7-2 with TRBJ1-1, with no clear D. V was shortened by 4 bases and J by 11 bases, with 11 bases between the two germline ends. This CDR3 is built from 11 residues. Germline V gene sequence: CDR1 SGHTA, CDR2 FQGNSA. The CDR3 nucleotides are TGTGCCAGCAGCTATGGAGCGGAGGCTTTCTTT. It yields the protein CASSYGAEAFF.

The table lists this clone with a few counts. This CDR3 is also generated by other DNA sequences in the sample. This sequence joins TRBV18 and TRBJ1-5; D remains ambiguous. Germline CDR1 and CDR2: KGHSH and LQKENI. V lost 2 bases and J 0 bases, leaving 5 bases between the germline ends. The CDR3 sequence is 14 residues long. Written as DNA, the CDR3 is TGTGCCAGCTCACCATCCTATAGCAATCAGCCCCAGCATTTT. It is translated as CASSPSYSNQPQHF.

The rearrangement links TRBV9 to TRBJ2-2, with 8 positions matching TRBD1. Germline lookup yields CDR1 SGDLS and CDR2 YYNGEE. The CDR3 spans 14 residues. After removal of 3 bases from V and 3 bases from J, the junction contained 1 base not matched to a gene. CDR3: CASSGTGYTGELFF. Here the CDR3 DNA reads TGTGCCAGCAGCGGGACAGGGTACACCGGGGAGCTGTTTTTT.

This clone was observed a handful of times. The chain combines TRBV14 with TRBJ2-7; D is uncertain. Trimming removed 8 bases at V and 2 bases at J, with 10 bases between. The CDR3 has 12 residues. Germline V CDR1 and CDR2: SGHDN, FVKESK. The CDR3 nucleotides read TGTGCCAGCGCTCGGTGGGCCTACGAGCAGTACTTC. It yields the protein CASARWAYEQYF.

This clone has only a few counts. Additional DNA sequences in this sample encode the identical CDR3. The rearrangement uses TRBV7-9 and TRBJ1-5; D unclear. This CDR3 comprises 12 residues. CDR1 SEHNR and CDR2 FQNEAQ come from the germline V gene (reference sequence). V gave up 6 bases and J gave up 7 bases, with 10 bases separating them. Written as DNA, the CDR3 is TGTGCCAGCAGTCGCGACCGGCAGCCCCAGCATTTT. This encodes CASSRDRQPQHF.

The chain recombines TRBV4-3 with TRBJ2-7, with 11 nucleotides matching TRBD2. Germline V gene sequence: CDR1 LGHNA, CDR2 YSLEER. Trimming took 1 base from V and 4 from J; bases not matched to a gene: 3. The length of the CDR3 is 15 residues. CDR3 coding DNA: TGCGCCAGCAGCCAAGCAACTAGCGGGAGATACGAGCAGTACTTC. As protein: CASSQATSGRYEQYF.

This clone was found a few times. The chain employs TRBV12-5 and TRBJ1-2; D unclear. Trimming pared 1 base from V and 13 bases from J, leaving 10 bases between. Germline CDR1 is LGHNT and CDR2 is FRNRAP. The length of the CDR3 is 11 residues. In DNA, the CDR3 is TGTGCTAGTGGTTTGGGCCAGGTCCGCACCTTC. It codes for CASGLGQVRTF.

The V call is TRBV5-1, the J call TRBJ2-1, with 12 positions matching TRBD1. Trimming removed 4 bases from V and 7 bases from J; junction bases left unmatched: 3. In germline, CDR1 is SGHRS, CDR2 YFSETQ. This CDR3 is built from 14 residues. This CDR3 is CASSAGQGANEQFF. The CDR3 nucleotides are TGCGCCAGCAGCGCGGGACAGGGGGCGAATGAGCAGTTCTTC.

This clone was detected only a few times. The chain has TRBV5-4 and TRBJ2-3, with D unresolved. V lost 6 bases, J lost 4 bases, and 9 bases lay in between. Germline-derived CDR1 and CDR2 are SGHNT and YYREEE (reference sequence). CDR3 length equals 12 residues. The CDR3 bases are TGTGCCAGCACGGGTTCAGCAGATACGCAGTATTTT. Residues: CASTGSADTQYF.